The 29 T cell receptor beta chains below come from one sample, sequenced in a study of tumor and adjacent non-tumor tissue in lung cancer. RNA was extracted from bulk tissue without any cell sorting. A modified ARM-PCR protocol with three rounds of nested PCR amplified TCRbeta. MiXCR was run by TCRdb on the multiplex PCR reads, yielding one entry per CDR3 protein. Of about 200,000 distinct CDR3 sequences detected, around 70% appear once; the ten largest clones hold about 23%. The source material was lung tumor tissue. These receptors all come from a man aged 55-75 years with non-small cell lung cancer.

With regard to this clonotype: Relative to the germline gene, one junction end is altered; a read error may explain this. This rearrangement joins TRBV5-4 to TRBJ2-1; TRBD2 might be the D (5 bases). The germline V gene encodes CDR1 SGHNT and CDR2 YYREEE (reference sequence). The CDR3 extends over 15 amino acids. The CDR3 DNA is TGTGCCAGTAGCTTTAGCGCGAGGGCCTTGCATGAGCAGTTCTTC. Translating it yields CASSFSARALHEQFF.

Of note for this clonotype: Just one base apart from a much larger clone, this may be a read error. This rearrangement joins TRBV20-1 to TRBJ2-4; 7 bases align to TRBD2. Germline values: CDR1 DFQATT, CDR2 SNEGSKA (reference sequence). This CDR3 is 14 amino acids long. The CDR3 protein is CNALNLAGENIQYF. The CDR3 DNA reads TGCAATGCGCTGAACCTGGCGGGGGAAAACATTCAGTACTTC.

In the case of this clonotype: A much more abundant neighbour one base away suggests this may be a read error. V gene TRBV29-1 combines with J gene TRBJ2-4; D may correspond to TRBD1 or TRBD2 (5 bases each). The CDR3 runs to 13 residues. Germline V gives CDR1 SQVTM, CDR2 ANQGSEA. With 8 bases removed from V and 1 base from J, the gap between germline ends came to 12 bases. The chain's CDR3 is CSTLGTAKNIQYF. CDR3 bases: TGCAGCACCCTCGGGACGGCCAAAAACATTCAGTACTTC. Full variable domain (missing parts from reference TRBV29-1 and TRBJ2-4): SAVISQKPSRDICQRGTSLTIQCQVDSQVTMMFWYRQQPGQSLTLIATANQGSEATYESGFVIDKFPISRPNLTFSTLTVSNMSPEDSSIYLCSTLGTAKNIQYFGAGTRLSVL.

This chain uses TRBV11-3 with TRBJ2-2; TRBD1 matches at 7 bases. With V trimmed by 9 bases and J by 9 bases, 19 bases remained unmatched. CDR3 length equals 16 residues. Per germline, CDR1 SGHNT and CDR2 YENEEA. CDR3 in amino acids: CASSPRTGALTRELFF. CDR3 bases: TGTGCCAGTAGCCCCAGGACAGGTGCTTTAACCCGGGAGCTGTTTTTT.

With respect to this clonotype: A much bigger clone sits one base away, suggesting this may be a read error. The rearrangement joins TRBV6-1 to TRBJ2-3; no clear D gene. The germline V gene encodes CDR1 MNHNS and CDR2 SASEGT. The CDR3 loop spans 14 amino acids. V lost 6 bases and J lost 0, with 10 bases in between. The CDR3 coding sequence is TGTGCCAGCAGAGTGTGCGCTAGCACAGATACGCAGTATTTT. This codes for CASRVCASTDTQYF.

The chain couples TRBV30 to TRBJ2-5, with unresolved D. The CDR3 totals 11 residues. The V end lost 4 bases, the J end lost 5 bases, and 8 bases lay between the germline ends. From germline, CDR1 is GTSNPN and CDR2 SVGIG (reference sequence). The CDR3 protein is CAWNLRETQYF. CDR3 coding DNA: TGTGCCTGGAATCTGCGGGAGACCCAGTACTTC.

This clonotype has just a few counts. This may be a read error, as it is one base from a much larger clone. This chain links TRBV6-2 or TRBV6-3 with TRBJ2-6; D call uncertain. The CDR3 loop spans 15 amino acids. Germline V gene lookup returns CDR1 MNHEY and CDR2 SVGEGT. This CDR3 reads CAGSYEVSGANVLTF. CDR3 nucleotide sequence: TGTGCCGGCAGTTACGAGGTTTCTGGGGCCAACGTCCTGACTTTC.

Concerning this clonotype: This is likely a read error, given that the CDR3 carries no conserved phenylalanine or tryptophan at its end. V and J are TRBV11-2 and TRBJ1-5; D ambiguous. Trimming shortened V by 0 bases and J by 7 bases, and 7 bases separated the two germline ends. Germline assignment: CDR1 SGHAT and CDR2 FQNNGV. The CDR3 sequence is 13 residues long. CDR3 coding DNA: TGTGCCAGCAGCTTAGAACTGTTACAGCCCCAGCATTTA. Translated: CASSLELLQPQHL.

Comment on this clonotype: A read error is possible here, since a much larger clone lies one base away. V and J are TRBV12-3 or TRBV12-4 and TRBJ2-5; either TRBD1 or TRBD2 may supply D (5 bases each). The CDR3 totals 15 residues. V shed 8 bases and J shed 6 bases, with 22 bases lying between them. The CDR3 loop reads CASLRGQRRGKTQYF. CDR3 in DNA: TGTGCCAGCTTAAGGGGTCAGCGGCGAGGGAAGACCCAGTACTTC.

This clonotype showed up many times. CDR3 coding DNA: TGTGCCAGCAGTTTTGACAGGCTGGGGACTAGCGGGGTGACAGATACGCAGTATTTT. Translation: CASSFDRLGTSGVTDTQYF. This sequence joins TRBV28 and TRBJ2-3; TRBD2 agrees at 13 bases. The CDR3 extends over 19 amino acids. Per the germline V gene, CDR1 is MDHEN and CDR2 is SYDVKM. The J segment lost 3 bases and the V segment lost 3 bases, leaving 12 bases of the junction unmatched. Complete variable domain (other parts from reference TRBV28 and TRBJ2-3): DVKVTQSSRYLVKRTGEKVFLECVQDMDHENMFWYRQDPGLGLRLIYFSYDVKMKEKGDIPEGYSVSREKKERFSLILESASTNQTSMYLCASSFDRLGTSGVTDTQYFGPGTRLTVL.

This clonotype was seen at least ten times. This chain uses TRBV5-6 with TRBJ1-4; unclear D gene. Germline V CDR1 and CDR2: SGHDT, YYEEEE. The CDR3 runs 14 residues. V dropped 6 bases and J dropped 7 bases, with 16 bases sitting between them. The CDR3 DNA follows: TGTGCCAGCACCTGGACCGGTGGGAGTGAAAAACTGTTTTTT. This encodes CASTWTGGSEKLFF.

Of note for this clonotype: This CDR3 is missing its conserved last phenylalanine or tryptophan, likely due to a read error. The V and J genes are TRBV7-8 and TRBJ2-3; D not resolved. CDR3 size: 12 residues. Trimming removed 5 bases at V and 6 bases at J, with 9 bases between. Germline loops: CDR1 SGHVS, CDR2 FQNEAQ. The CDR3 sequence: CASSRDMDTQYI. CDR3 sequence (DNA): TGTGCCAGCAGCAGAGACATGGATACGCAGTATATT.

A note on this clonotype: The conserved phenylalanine or tryptophan is not found at the CDR3 terminus, so this likely reflects a read error. This sequence joins TRBV20-1 and TRBJ1-2, with 9 nucleotides matching TRBD1. The CDR3 covers 13 residues. CDR1 and CDR2 from the germline V gene are DFQATT and SNEGSKA (reference sequence). Trimming removed 2 bases from V and 8 bases from J; junction bases left unmatched: 6. Here the CDR3 reads CSARSRDRDGYTL. The CDR3 DNA follows: TGCAGTGCTAGAAGCCGGGACAGGGACGGCTACACCCTC.

Of note for this clonotype: The germline gene is not matched at one end of the junction; a read error may be the cause. The chain carries TRBV5-1 and TRBJ2-5, with a possible D match to TRBD2 (6 bases). Germline CDR1 reads SGHRS; CDR2 reads YFSETQ. This CDR3 region has 14 residues. The CDR3 bases are TGCGCCAGCAGCATGGGAGGCGGGGAAGAGACCCAATACTTC. Protein product: CASSMGGGEETQYF.

This clonotype was seen more than once but under ten times. The chain joins TRBV20-1 to TRBJ2-7, with D possibly being TRBD2 (5 bases). Looked up from germline, CDR1 is DFQATT and CDR2 is SNEGSKA (reference sequence). The V end lost 1 base, the J end lost 0 bases, and 13 bases lay between the germline ends. This CDR3 comprises 15 residues. CDR3 sequence reads: CSARVPQSGSYEQYF. As DNA, the CDR3 is TGCAGTGCTAGAGTTCCCCAAAGCGGCTCCTACGAGCAGTACTTC.

On this clonotype itself: A read error may account for a junction end that differs from germline. The chain couples TRBV25-1 to TRBJ2-7; 9 bases are shared with TRBD2. Per the germline V gene, CDR1 is MGHDK and CDR2 is SYGVNS. The CDR3 spans 10 residues. CDR3 nucleotides: TGTGCCAGCAGTGATAGCGGGAGAGGCTTC. Translation gives CASSDSGRGF.

Turning to this clonotype: The DNA is omitted, as the CDR3 cannot be located on it reliably, and the CDR3 follows TCRdb's listing. The chain carries TRBV29-1 and TRBJ2-7. Per the germline V gene, CDR1 is SQVTM and CDR2 is ANQGSEA. The CDR3 spans 11 amino acids, including both terminal residues. The CDR3 loop reads CSVFGSGEKYF.

Concerning this clonotype itself: A much larger clone sits a single nucleotide away, making a read error possible. The rearrangement links TRBV20-1 to TRBJ2-7, with D uncertain. The V and J ends lost 0 bases and 3 bases respectively, with 15 bases between them. Germline CDR1 reads DFQATT; CDR2 reads SNEGSKA (reference sequence). CDR3 length: 15 amino acids. CDR3 nucleotide sequence: TGCAGTGCTAGAGATAGCCAGTGGGGATTCTACGAGCAGTACTTC. It is translated as CSARDSQWGFYEQYF.

Regarding this clonotype: A read error may produce the germline difference seen at one junction end. This chain joins TRBV29-1 and TRBJ1-2; TRBD1 matches at 8 bases. Germline V gene lookup returns CDR1 SQVTM and CDR2 ANQGSEA. This CDR3 spans 14 amino acids. CDR3 sequence (DNA): TGCAGGGTTAGCCACTCGGGACAGGATCATGGTTACACCTTC. This encodes CRVSHSGQDHGYTF.

In regard to this clonotype: The junction shows a germline mismatch at one end, possibly a read error. The V and J genes are TRBV20-1 and TRBJ2-7; 7 nucleotides align to TRBD2. The V gene's germline CDR1 is DFQATT and CDR2 SNEGSKA (reference sequence). There are 15 residues in the CDR3. CDR3 DNA: TGTAGTGCTAGAGCCAGCGGGGAGATAGCCTACGAGCAGTACTTC. It codes for CSARASGEIAYEQYF.

The CDR3 nucleotides are TGCGCCAGCAGCTCAGGGGAGCCTAATGAAAAACTGTTTTTT. It codes for CASSSGEPNEKLFF. J is TRBJ1-4 and V is TRBV5-1; tentatively, D is TRBD1 (6 bases). The germline gives CDR1 SGHRS, CDR2 YFSETQ. The CDR3 consists of 14 residues. The V end was cut by 3 bases, the J end by 3 bases, with 9 bases between.

This chain uses TRBV11-2 with TRBJ1-3; tentative D call: TRBD1 (6 bases). Trimming removed 10 bases at V and 11 bases at J, with 27 bases between. Per germline, CDR1 SGHAT and CDR2 FQNNGV. The CDR3 runs 15 residues. Written as DNA, the CDR3 is TGTGCCAACTGCTTAGGGGGTGGTCCCGGAAGCTCCATATATTTT. It encodes CANCLGGGPGSSIYF. The whole variable domain, filled in from reference TRBV11-2 and TRBJ1-3, reads EAGVAQSPRYKIIEKRQSVAFWCNPISGHATLYWYQQILGQGPKLLIQFQNNGVVDDSQLPKDRFSAERLKGVDSTLKIQPAKLEDSAVYLCANCLGGGPGSSIYFGEGSWLTVV.

The gene calls are TRBV20-1 and TRBJ2-7; TRBD2 matches 8 bases. The junction had 14 bases not matched to a gene; V was cut back by 6 bases and J by 4 bases. Germline V lookup: CDR1 DFQATT, CDR2 SNEGSKA (reference sequence). The CDR3 is 15 residues long. This CDR3 reads CSAQGREARLYEQYF. The CDR3 region has the DNA TGCAGTGCCCAAGGGCGGGAGGCCCGTCTGTACGAGCAGTACTTC.

A word on this clonotype: Sequence at one end of the junction differs from germline and may be a read error. CDR3 sequence: CASSSQTGSNTVAFF. CDR3 DNA sequence: TGTGCCAGCAGCTCTCAGACTGGTTCTAACACTGTAGCTTTCTTT. The chain employs TRBV12-3 or TRBV12-4 and TRBJ1-1; the D is unclear. The CDR3 consists of 15 residues.

Turning to this clonotype: A read error may explain this, as a much larger clone is one base away. V and J are TRBV12-3 or TRBV12-4 and TRBJ2-7, with TRBD2 matching 9 bases. V dropped 7 bases and J dropped 8; count of bases not matched to a gene: 21. CDR3 length equals 17 residues. The CDR3 DNA follows: TGTGCCAGCAACCCTCTCACAGGCGTGCGGGGGGGCTCCAAGCAGTACTTC. Translation gives CASNPLTGVRGGSKQYF.

The V call is TRBV6-2 or TRBV6-3, the J call TRBJ1-4; 9 bases fit TRBD1. CDR1 and CDR2 from the germline V gene are MNHEY and SVGEGT. V trimming: 6 bases; J trimming: 5 bases; junction bases outside the gene matches: 7. The CDR3 spans 15 residues. This CDR3 reads CASRTDGTGNEKLFF. In DNA form, the CDR3 reads TGTGCCAGCAGAACGGACGGGACAGGGAATGAAAAACTGTTTTTT.

As to this clonotype: Mismatch with germline at one junction end may stem from a read error. The V call is TRBV29-1, the J call TRBJ2-7; TRBD1 agrees at 8 bases. The V gene's germline CDR1 is SQVTM and CDR2 ANQGSEA. The CDR3 is 13 residues long. This chain's CDR3 is CGVVGWGTGEQYF. The CDR3 DNA reads TGCGGCGTTGTAGGTTGGGGGACAGGCGAGCAGTACTTC.

Only a few counts were recorded for this clonotype. J is TRBJ1-1 and V is TRBV6-2 or TRBV6-3; TRBD1 matches at 10 bases. Unmatched junction bases numbered 5, after V lost 6 bases and J lost 4 bases. The CDR3 totals 14 residues. Per the germline V gene, CDR1 is MNHEY and CDR2 is SVGEGT. This CDR3 reads CASRRTGGPTEAFF. CDR3 bases: TGTGCCAGCAGAAGGACAGGGGGTCCCACTGAAGCTTTCTTT.

The chain has TRBV6-1 and TRBJ2-1; possibly TRBD1 for D (5 bases). This CDR3 is built from 15 residues. Trimming stripped 5 bases from V and 8 bases from J, with 19 bases between. CDR1 MNHNS and CDR2 SASEGT come from the germline V gene. CDR3 region: CASSSWIGESDEQFF. The CDR3 DNA reads as TGTGCCAGCAGTTCTTGGATAGGGGAATCGGATGAGCAGTTCTTC.